This T cell receptor beta chain comes out of a study of T cells in Graves' hyperthyroidism and ophthalmopathy. The patients, who ranged from 18 to 65 in age, presented with newly diagnosed hyperthyroidism lasting under 2 months. Each diagnosis was grounded in clinical symptoms, serum thyroxine and TRAb, thyroid ultrasound, and orbital computed tomography. The study, taken as a whole, reports: Clonotypes that were expanded in thyroid above 0.001 mostly appeared in blood too. Patients with ophthalmopathy were separated from those with stable hyperthyroidism by a 13 V-J model.

The investigators amplified TCR beta CDR3 regions from RNA transcripts. A first-round RT-PCR of the TCR CDR3 used the HTBI primer set. Each CDR3 protein gets one entry after TCRdb re-called the multiplex PCR reads with MiXCR. The sample consists of roughly 740,000 distinct CDR3 sequences, around 17% of them appearing once. V lost 5 bases to trimming and J lost 4 bases, with 10 bases between them. This CDR3 region has 13 residues. Germline V gives CDR1 SGHTA, CDR2 FQGNSA. In its sample, this clonotype was seen a few times. What it recognizes is unknown. The sequencing input was blood. This sequence joins TRBV7-2 and TRBJ2-3, with D unresolved. The TCR comes from a man aged 18 to 29 with Graves' hyperthyroidism. CDR3 sequence (DNA): TGTGCCAGCAGCCAGGATTATCCAGATACGCAGTATTTT. This gives the protein CASSQDYPDTQYF. Together with reference TRBV7-2 and TRBJ2-3, the CDR3 gives the full variable domain: GAGVSQSPSNKVTEKGKDVELRCDPISGHTALYWYRQSLGQGLEFLIYFQGNSAPDKSGLPSDRFSAERTGGSVSTLTIQRTQQEDSAVYLCASSQDYPDTQYFGPGTRLTVL.